Listed here are 13 T cell receptor beta chains from one sample, sequenced in a study of breast tumors, draining lymph nodes, adjacent tissues. TCRdb re-derived calls from the multiplex PCR reads in MiXCR, one entry per CDR3 protein. The table has about 140,000 distinct CDR3 sequences, over 25% seen once; the top ten hold about 2.5%. The lymph nodes were axillary draining lymph nodes from breast cancer patients. The sequenced material came from axillary lymph node tissue. The receptor source for this set is a female donor with breast cancer. Some clones in this sample may be carry-over from other donors' samples.

V is TRBV27 and J is TRBJ2-1; weak D call: TRBD2 (6 bases). The length of the CDR3 is 14 residues. CDR1 and CDR2 from the germline V gene are MNHEY and SMNVEV (reference sequence). Trimming removed 3 bases at V and 12 bases at J, with 18 bases between. The CDR3 DNA reads as TGTGCCAGCAGTTTCAAGCGGGCAAATGGGGGGCAGTTCTTC. This translates into CASSFKRANGGQFF.

This clonotype was seen at least ten times. The chain employs TRBV18 and TRBJ2-7; 8 bases line up with TRBD1. This CDR3 is built from 15 residues. Germline V gene lookup returns CDR1 KGHSH and CDR2 LQKENI. Germline trimming cut 6 bases from V and 6 bases from J; bases unmatched to any gene: 13. CDR3 residues: CASSPGQGGVSEQYF. CDR3 coding DNA: TGTGCCAGCTCCCCCGGACAGGGAGGAGTGAGCGAGCAGTACTTC. Supplemented by reference TRBV18 and TRBJ2-7, the full variable domain reads NAGVMQNPRHLVRRRGQEARLRCSPMKGHSHVYWYRQLPEEGLKFMVYLQKENIIDESGMPKERFSAEFPKEGPSILRIQQVVRGDSAAYFCASSPGQGGVSEQYFGPGTRLTVT.

This clonotype was counted many times. The chain employs TRBV6-2 or TRBV6-3 and TRBJ2-5; either TRBD1 or TRBD2 may supply D (5 bases each). Germline CDR1 is MNHEY and CDR2 is SVGEGT. This CDR3 region has 15 residues. Trimming cost V 4 bases and J 1 base, with 13 bases left between them. The CDR3 region has the DNA TGTGCCAGCAGTTCCCAGGGTGCGGGCCAAGAGACCCAGTACTTC. Its protein is CASSSQGAGQETQYF.

This clonotype was recorded once. The gene calls are TRBV29-1 and TRBJ2-7; 7 bases line up with TRBD1. CDR1 SQVTM and CDR2 ANQGSEA come from the germline V gene. V dropped 3 bases and J dropped 3; count of bases not matched to a gene: 2. The CDR3 contains 12 residues. CDR3 sequence (DNA): TGCAGCGTTGAGACAGGGAGCTACGAGCAGTACGTC. Protein: CSVETGSYEQYV.

The V call is TRBV5-6, the J call TRBJ1-2; 9 bases fit TRBD1. Germline V gene sequence: CDR1 SGHDT, CDR2 YYEEEE. The CDR3 spans 15 residues. After removal of 4 bases from V and 8 bases from J, the junction contained 12 bases not matched to a gene. DNA of the CDR3: TGTGCCAGCAGCCCGACCTCAGGGACAGGGAAGGGCTACACCTTC. This sequence encodes CASSPTSGTGKGYTF.

This clonotype appeared many times. The rearrangement uses TRBV3-1 and TRBJ2-7; 11 bases line up with TRBD2. CDR3 size: 18 residues. The V gene's germline CDR1 is LGHDT and CDR2 YNNKEL (reference sequence). V shed 4 bases and J 5 bases; nucleotides not matched to a gene: 16. The CDR3 spells CASSRLWQVAGGQNEQYF. CDR3 nucleotide sequence: TGTGCCAGCAGCCGATTGTGGCAGGTAGCGGGGGGGCAAAACGAGCAGTACTTC.

Only a few counts were recorded for this clonotype. Being one base from a much bigger clone, this may be a read error. The J gene is TRBJ1-5, the V gene TRBV5-5; possibly TRBD1 for D (6 bases). V lost 0 bases to trimming and J lost 6 bases, with 10 bases between them. Germline-derived CDR1 and CDR2 are SGHKS and YYEKEE (reference sequence). This CDR3 spans 14 amino acids. CDR3 bases: TGTGCCAGCAGCTTGGTGGGGGCCGGTCAGCCCCAGCATTTT. Protein sequence: CASSLVGAGQPQHF.

The chain uses TRBV7-2 and TRBJ2-3; possible D gene TRBD1, 5 bases. The DNA end is a closer match to TRBJ1-5, so the J assignment may be wrong. The germline V gene encodes CDR1 SGHTA and CDR2 FQGNSA. The length of the CDR3 is 13 residues. CDR3 sequence: CASSPGGVRTQHF. In DNA, the CDR3 is TGTGCCAGCAGCCCGGGGGGGGTTCGCACGCAGCATTTT.

At least ten counts were recorded for this clonotype. The chain is built from TRBV4-3 and TRBJ2-1; 9 bases fit TRBD2. Germline V lookup: CDR1 LGHNA, CDR2 YSLEER. This CDR3 has 16 residues. V was clipped by 0 bases and J by 5 bases; unmatched bases: 5. For the CDR3, the DNA is TGCGCCAGCAGCCAAGAGTTGGCTAGCGGGAACAATGAGCAGTTCTTC. Protein: CASSQELASGNNEQFF.

This clonotype was picked up one time. The chain employs TRBV24-1 and TRBJ2-2, with D unresolved. The germline CDR1 and CDR2 sequences are KGHDR and SFDVKD. The length of the CDR3 is 14 residues. V was trimmed by 4 bases and J by 7 bases, leaving 12 bases between them. The CDR3 region is CATSDPKGSGELFF. The CDR3 DNA follows: TGTGCCACCAGTGACCCGAAGGGTAGCGGGGAGCTGTTTTTT.

This clonotype was observed a few times. The chain joins TRBV6-5 to TRBJ2-1; 8 bases agree with TRBD1. The length of the CDR3 is 17 residues. Losses at the gene ends were 2 bases for V and 9 bases for J; bases not matched to a gene: 15. Germline lookup yields CDR1 MNHEY and CDR2 SVGAGI. CDR3 DNA: TGTGCCAGCAGTTACCCAAAAACAGGGGGAGGCTGGAGTGAGCAGTTCTTC. It codes for CASSYPKTGGGWSEQFF.

This clonotype has at least ten counts. The V call is TRBV6-1, the J call TRBJ1-4; no firm D call. The CDR3 is made up of 13 amino acids. The germline V gene encodes CDR1 MNHNS and CDR2 SASEGT. Trimming pared 6 bases from V and 5 bases from J, leaving 10 bases between. The DNA of the CDR3 is TGTGCCAGCAGGGCGGGAAAGAATGAAAAACTGTTTTTT. As protein: CASRAGKNEKLFF.

This clonotype occurred many times. The V and J genes are TRBV19 and TRBJ1-2; D call uncertain. This CDR3 contains 13 residues. V was trimmed by 6 bases and J by 6 bases, leaving 14 bases between them. Germline values: CDR1 LNHDA, CDR2 SQIVND (reference sequence). Here the CDR3 reads CASRRRFGDGYTF. In nucleotides, the CDR3 is TGTGCCAGTAGGCGCCGGTTCGGGGATGGCTACACCTTC.